Following are 12 T cell receptor beta chains from one sample sequenced in a study of blood T cell repertoires in COVID-19. TCRdb keeps only in-frame clones here, not all; method: immunoSEQ multiplex PCR. The sample contains 250,000 or so clones, approximately 85% of which appear only once. The sequenced material came from PBMCs or T cells enriched from blood (not recorded which). Receptor source: a woman aged 50 to 60 who had been exposed to COVID-19.

This clone was picked up one time. V is TRBV24-1 and J is TRBJ2-1, with 11 bases that match TRBD2. The CDR3 is made up of 16 amino acids. Germline CDR1 reads KGHDR; CDR2 reads SFDVKD. The V gene end was trimmed by 4 bases and the J gene end by 2 bases; junction bases not matched to a gene: 3. For the CDR3, the DNA is TGTGCCACCAGTGACCCGACTAGCGGGGCCTACAATGAGCAGTTCTTC. It specifies CATSDPTSGAYNEQFF.

This clone was detected only a few times. The chain uses TRBV19 and TRBJ1-6; maybe TRBD1 (5 bases). Germline CDR1 is LNHDA and CDR2 is SQIVND (reference sequence). The V gene lost 3 bases and the J gene lost 9 bases, with 15 bases spanning the gap. The CDR3 contains 15 residues. The DNA for the CDR3 is TGTGCCAGTAGTATCCGCAGGGCTGGATCTTCACCCCTCCACTTT. This codes for CASSIRRAGSSPLHF.

This chain links TRBV18 with TRBJ2-7, with D maybe TRBD2 (6 bases). Germline CDR1 KGHSH, CDR2 LQKENI. Trimming removed 5 bases from V and 1 base from J, with 12 bases in between. The CDR3 runs 14 residues. CDR3 nucleotides: TGTGCCAGCTCAGATTTAAGCGGGTCCTACGAGCAGTACTTC. Protein product: CASSDLSGSYEQYF.

This chain joins TRBV27 and TRBJ2-1; D may be TRBD2 (6 bases). The CDR3 is 14 residues long. V was shortened by 5 bases and J by 9 bases, with 17 bases between the two germline ends. CDR1 is MNHEY, CDR2 SMNVEV, per germline (reference sequence). CDR3 sequence (DNA): TGTGCCAGCAGTCCAAGACTAGTTAGTACTGAGCAGTTCTTC. It encodes CASSPRLVSTEQFF.

V and J are TRBV6-6 and TRBJ2-7; 13 positions match TRBD2. Germline-derived CDR1 and CDR2 are MNHNY and SVGAGI (reference sequence). J was trimmed by 5 bases and V by 5 bases; bases with no gene match: 12. This CDR3 contains 17 residues. Written as DNA, the CDR3 is TGTGCCAGCAGTCGCCACTCGGGACTAGCGGGGAAAAACGAGCAGTACTTC. Amino acid sequence: CASSRHSGLAGKNEQYF.

This sequence joins TRBV29-1 and TRBJ2-7; D call uncertain. Germline-derived CDR1 and CDR2 are SQVTM and ANQGSEA. With 2 bases removed from V and 5 bases from J, the gap between germline ends came to 10 bases. This CDR3 contains 12 residues. CDR3 region: CSVESAANEQYF. CDR3 nucleotide sequence: TGCAGCGTTGAATCGGCAGCGAACGAGCAGTACTTC.

The chain combines TRBV13 with TRBJ2-7; D is undetermined. CDR1 is PRHDT and CDR2 is FYEKMQ in the germline V gene (reference sequence). Trimming shortened V by 6 bases and J by 2 bases, and 14 bases separated the two germline ends. This CDR3 has 14 amino acids. The CDR3 loop reads CASSSPLVPYEQYF. CDR3 in DNA: TGTGCCAGCAGTTCTCCTTTAGTCCCCTACGAGCAGTACTTC. The full variable domain, completed using reference TRBV13 and TRBJ2-7, is AAGVIQSPRHLIKEKRETATLKCYPIPRHDTVYWYQQGPGQDPQFLISFYEKMQSDKGSIPDRFSAQQFSDYHSELNMSSLELGDSALYFCASSSPLVPYEQYFGPGTRLTVT.

The chain joins TRBV11-2 to TRBJ2-7, with TRBD2 as a possible D gene (5 bases). Trimming stripped 2 bases from V and 2 bases from J, with 10 bases between. Germline V gene lookup returns CDR1 SGHAT and CDR2 FQNNGV. The CDR3 runs 14 residues. CDR3 nucleotide sequence: TGTGCCAGCAGCTTAACCGGGAACCCCTACGAGCAGTACTTC. Protein product: CASSLTGNPYEQYF.

This rearrangement joins TRBV6-4 to TRBJ1-1; 7 bases are shared with TRBD1. V shed 6 bases and J 4 bases; nucleotides not matched to a gene: 5. Germline V gene data show CDR1 as MRHNA and CDR2 as SNTAGT. The CDR3 is made up of 13 amino acids. CDR3 region: CASSPTGTTEAFF. The CDR3, as DNA: TGTGCCAGCAGCCCGACAGGGACCACTGAAGCTTTCTTT.

The chain joins TRBV5-1 to TRBJ1-3; possibly TRBD1 for D (5 bases). CDR3 length equals 11 residues. V was pared by 2 bases and J by 9 bases, with 6 bases between. CDR1 and CDR2 (germline): SGHRS, YFSETQ. The CDR3 region has the DNA TGCGCCAGCAGCTTCGGGGGCACCATATATTTT. Translating it yields CASSFGGTIYF.

The chain carries TRBV29-1 and TRBJ1-1, with TRBD1 identical over 7 bases. This CDR3 comprises 12 residues. CDR1 SQVTM and CDR2 ANQGSEA come from the germline V gene. The J segment lost 3 bases and the V segment lost 6 bases, leaving 4 bases of the junction unmatched. This CDR3 is CSVRQGHTEAFF. In DNA form, the CDR3 reads TGCAGCGTAAGACAGGGACACACTGAAGCTTTCTTT.

This clone turned up a few times. CDR3 region: CASSDLFGELFF. DNA for the CDR3: TGTGCCAGCAGTGACCTCTTCGGGGAGCTGTTTTTT. V is TRBV25-1 and J is TRBJ2-2; D is ambiguous. The CDR3 runs to 12 residues. Germline CDR1 is MGHDK and CDR2 is SYGVNS. Trimming took 3 bases from V and 7 from J, leaving 6 bases between them.